This T cell receptor (beta chain) is from a study of T cell changes during pregnancy in multiple sclerosis. The table came from immunoSEQ multiplex PCR; TCRdb's copy has only in-frame clones and leaves some out. The sample records approximately 48,000 clones, under 95% being singletons. Sequences were derived from CD8+ T cells from peripheral blood mononuclear cells, sampled before pregnancy. The TCR was taken from a female donor with multiple sclerosis, enrolled in a pregnancy study.

CDR3 nucleotide sequence: TGTGCCACCGGGGAGCGGGTGCTGGGGGAGACCCAGTACTTC. It encodes CATGERVLGETQYF. V usage is TRBV15 and J usage is TRBJ2-5, with D perhaps TRBD2 (6 bases). This CDR3 comprises 14 residues. CDR1 LNHNV and CDR2 YYDKDF come from the germline V gene (reference sequence). Trimming took 8 bases from V and 5 from J, leaving 18 bases between them.